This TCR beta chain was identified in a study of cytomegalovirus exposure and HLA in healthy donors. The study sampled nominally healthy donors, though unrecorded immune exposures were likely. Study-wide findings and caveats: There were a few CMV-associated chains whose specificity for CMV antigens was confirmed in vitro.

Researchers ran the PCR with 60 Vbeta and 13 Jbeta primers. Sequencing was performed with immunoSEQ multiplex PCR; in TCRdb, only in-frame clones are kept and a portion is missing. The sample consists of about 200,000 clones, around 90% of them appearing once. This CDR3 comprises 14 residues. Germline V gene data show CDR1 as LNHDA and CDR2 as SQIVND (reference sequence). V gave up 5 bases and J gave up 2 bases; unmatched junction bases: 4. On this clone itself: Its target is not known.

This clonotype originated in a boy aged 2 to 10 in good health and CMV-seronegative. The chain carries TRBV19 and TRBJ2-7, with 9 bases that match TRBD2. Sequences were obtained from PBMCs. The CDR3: CASSVSGGTYEQYF. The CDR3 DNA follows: TGTGCCAGTAGTGTTAGCGGGGGTACCTACGAGCAGTACTTC.